These T cell receptor beta chains were read from a single sample in a study. In TCRdb, the RT-PCR reads were re-called with MiXCR into one record per CDR3 protein. This table has about 700,000 distinct CDR3 sequences, approximately 15% appearing once. Material for sequencing was memory CD4+ T cells from blood. The receptors stem from a female donor in good health, serving as a healthy control. The CDR3 runs from the conserved cysteine through the conserved F or W. The D gene is left open where the match is weak. Clone size, where shown, is once, few, many, or a class for clones that have expanded.

size: -; V: TRBV27; J: TRBJ2-7; D: TRBD2; DNA: TGTTCCAGCAGCCAGGGACTAGCGGGGGGAAAGGGGCACGAGCAGTACTTC; CDR3: CSSSQGLAGGKGHEQYF
size: -; V: TRBV6-1; J: TRBJ2-1; D: -; DNA: TGTGCCAGCAGAGATAGGAATGAGCAGTTCTTC; CDR3: CASRDRNEQFF
size: -; V: TRBV25-1; J: TRBJ1-2; D: -; DNA: TGTGCCAGCAGCGCGGCGGGACTAGTCTATGGCTACACCTTC; CDR3: CASSAAGLVYGYTF
size: -; V: TRBV5-1; J: TRBJ2-2; D: -; DNA: TGCGCCAGCAGCTTGCTACCTTTCGGGAGAGGCGGGGAGCTGTTTTTT; CDR3: CASSLLPFGRGGELFF
size: few; V: TRBV20-1; J: TRBJ2-1; D: TRBD2; DNA: TGCAGTGCTAGACCCCGGACTAGCGGATTGCGAGGGAGGTACAATGAGCAGTTCTTC; CDR3: CSARPRTSGLRGRYNEQFF
size: many; V: TRBV7-2; J: TRBJ1-6; D: TRBD1; DNA: TGTGCCAGCAGCTCACAGGGGGCGATGACTACTTCACCCCTCCACTTT; CDR3: CASSSQGAMTTSPLHF
size: -; V: TRBV5-5; J: TRBJ2-5; D: TRBD2; DNA: TGTGCCAGCAGCTTGGCAGTGTTGCGGGAGGACTCCGGGACCCAGTACTTC; CDR3: CASSLAVLREDSGTQYF
size: -; V: TRBV7-9; J: TRBJ2-7; D: -; DNA: TGTGCCAGCAGCCAGACCCCCTACGAGCAGTACTTC; CDR3: CASSQTPYEQYF
size: few; V: TRBV28; J: TRBJ1-4; D: -; DNA: TGTGCCAGCAGCTCTCCTTCCGGGGCCGGCCATGAAAAACTGTTTTTT; CDR3: CASSSPSGAGHEKLFF
size: many; V: TRBV28; J: TRBJ1-1; D: -; DNA: TGTGCCAGCAGGCTAGCCCAAGGGACTGAAGCTTTCTTT; CDR3: CASRLAQGTEAFF
size: -; V: TRBV6-6; J: TRBJ1-5; D: TRBD1; DNA: TGTGCCAGCACGTATCCCGGGACAGATACACAGTATAGCAATCAGCCCCAGCATTTT; CDR3: CASTYPGTDTQYSNQPQHF
size: -; V: TRBV5-1; J: TRBJ2-7; D: -; DNA: TGCGCCAGCAGCTTGGTTGGCTTCTACGAGCAGTACTTC; CDR3: CASSLVGFYEQYF
size: few; V: TRBV6-6; J: TRBJ1-6; D: TRBD1; DNA: TGTGCCAGCAGTCCTACACAGGGGGGAAGTTCACCCCTCCACTTT; CDR3: CASSPTQGGSSPLHF